The 22 T cell receptor beta chains below come from one sample, sequenced in a study of metastatic and nonmetastatic thyroid tumors. TCRdb re-clonotyped the PCR reads via MiXCR. The table shows tens of thousands of clones, with about 16% occurring only once. All patients reached thyroid surgery having received no treatment beforehand. The sequencing sample was made of blood. The receptors stem from a female donor with papillary thyroid cancer or a benign thyroid nodule (not recorded which). Some clones in this sample may be carry-over from other donors' samples.

This clone came up many times. The chain carries TRBV6-1 and TRBJ2-1; D gene ambiguous. The CDR3 consists of 11 residues. The V gene lost 7 bases and the J gene lost 9 bases, with 10 bases spanning the gap. In germline, CDR1 is MNHNS, CDR2 SASEGT. The CDR3 spells CASNLLGEQFF. CDR3 in DNA: TGTGCCAGCAACCTACTGGGTGAGCAGTTCTTC.

In this sample, this clone turned up many times. The gene calls are TRBV5-6 and TRBJ2-6; D is perhaps TRBD1 (5 bases). This CDR3 spans 15 amino acids. Per germline, CDR1 SGHDT and CDR2 YYEEEE. The V gene lost 1 base and the J gene lost 3 bases, with 8 bases spanning the gap. CDR3 amino acids: CASSLQGIGANVLTF. The CDR3 bases are TGTGCCAGCAGCTTGCAGGGCATTGGGGCCAACGTCCTGACTTTC. The entire variable domain, with the rest obtained from reference TRBV5-6 and TRBJ2-6, is as follows: DAGVTQSPTHLIKTRGQQVTLRCSPKSGHDTVSWYQQALGQGPQFIFQYYEEEERQRGNFPDRFSGHQFPNYSSELNVNALLLGDSALYLCASSLQGIGANVLTFGAGSRLTVL.

This clone showed up many times. CDR3: CASSLPGTNTGELFF. The CDR3 bases are TGCGCCAGCAGCTTGCCGGGGACGAACACCGGGGAGCTGTTTTTT. V and J are TRBV5-1 and TRBJ2-2, with a weak D call TRBD2 (5 bases). With 1 base removed from V and 0 bases from J, the gap between germline ends came to 7 bases. The germline CDR1 and CDR2 sequences are SGHRS and YFSETQ. The CDR3 is 15 amino acids.

The rearrangement links TRBV11-3 to TRBJ1-2; maybe TRBD1 (6 bases). The CDR3 is made up of 13 amino acids. Trimming left V 1 base short and J 6 bases short, with 9 bases between. Germline assignment: CDR1 SGHNT and CDR2 YENEEA. CDR3 nucleotide sequence: TGTGCCAGCAGCTTAGGGGGGCAGGATGGCTACACCTTC. Translated: CASSLGGQDGYTF. The full variable domain, its missing parts supplied by reference TRBV11-3 and TRBJ1-2, is EAGVVQSPRYKIIEKKQPVAFWCNPISGHNTLYWYLQNLGQGPELLIRYENEEAVDDSQLPKDRFSAERLKGVDSTLKIQPAELGDSAVYLCASSLGGQDGYTFGSGTRLTVV.

With respect to this clone: The junction and the germline gene differ at one end; a read error may be behind it. The V and J genes are TRBV5-1 and TRBJ2-2; D perhaps matches TRBD1 (5 bases). This CDR3 is built from 15 residues. Germline V gene sequence: CDR1 SGHRS, CDR2 YFSETQ. Here the CDR3 reads CAISFTGPNTGELFF. The CDR3 region has the DNA TGCGCCATCAGCTTTACAGGACCTAACACCGGGGAGCTGTTTTTT. Full variable domain (rest looked up from reference TRBV5-1 and TRBJ2-2): KAGVTQTPRYLIKTRGQQVTLSCSPISGHRSVSWYQQTPGQGLQFLFEYFSETQRNKGNFPGRFSGRQFSNSRSEMNVSTLELGDSALYLCAISFTGPNTGELFFGEGSRLTVL.

The chain is built from TRBV7-8 and TRBJ1-5; 8 positions match TRBD1. V was pared by 6 bases and J by 5 bases, with 9 bases of the junction left unmatched. Germline V lookup: CDR1 SGHVS, CDR2 FQNEAQ. The CDR3 runs 15 residues. In nucleotides, the CDR3 is TGTGCCAGCAGTCTACGATTGGACAGGGATCAGCCCCAGCATTTT. It specifies CASSLRLDRDQPQHF.

This clone was observed many times. V and J are TRBV6-1 and TRBJ1-5, with 7 bases fitting TRBD1. This CDR3 comprises 17 residues. V gave up 3 bases and J gave up 5 bases; unmatched junction bases: 13. Looked up from germline, CDR1 is MNHNS and CDR2 is SASEGT. The CDR3 bases are TGTGCCAGCAGTGAGGGACAGCAAACTTATCTCCATCAGCCCCAGCATTTT. It translates to CASSEGQQTYLHQPQHF.

This clone was picked up many times. A read error may be the cause here, since a much bigger clone is one base away. This chain joins TRBV4-1 and TRBJ2-7, with TRBD2 matching 9 bases. CDR1 and CDR2 from the germline V gene are MGHRA and YSYEKL. The CDR3 totals 16 residues. The CDR3 DNA sequence: TGCGCCAGCAGCCAAGCGGGGCTAGCGGGGTCCTACGAGCAGCACTTC. It translates to CASSQAGLAGSYEQHF.

Worth noting for this clone: Other DNA sequences in the same sample also yield this CDR3. The rearrangement links TRBV19 to TRBJ2-2; the match to TRBD2 covers 8 bases. The length of the CDR3 is 15 residues. Losses at the gene ends were 7 bases for V and 3 bases for J; bases not matched to a gene: 7. The germline V gene has CDR1 LNHDA and CDR2 SQIVND (reference sequence). The CDR3 DNA reads TGTGCCAGTAAAACACTAGCGGTAGACACCGGGGAGCTGTTTTTT. Residues: CASKTLAVDTGELFF.

This clone occurred many times. This chain joins TRBV15 and TRBJ2-7; 8 nucleotides match TRBD1. The CDR3 sequence is 14 residues long. V lost 5 bases to trimming and J lost 2 bases; unmatched junction nucleotides: 5. Looked up from germline, CDR1 is LNHNV and CDR2 is YYDKDF (reference sequence). DNA of the CDR3: TGTGCCACCAGCTCCAGGGGGCTACCCTACGAGCAGTACTTC. Residues: CATSSRGLPYEQYF. Using reference TRBV15 and TRBJ2-7 for the parts outside the CDR3, the full variable domain is DAMVIQNPRYQVTQFGKPVTLSCSQTLNHNVMYWYQQKSSQAPKLLFHYYDKDFNNEADTPDNFQSRRPNTSFCFLDIRSPGLGDTAMYLCATSSRGLPYEQYFGPGTRLTVT.

By share of the sample, this clone is medium-sized. The chain employs TRBV15 and TRBJ2-5; D unclear. Trimming cost V 1 base and J 2 bases, with 8 bases left between them. This CDR3 comprises 14 residues. Germline-derived CDR1 and CDR2 are LNHNV and YYDKDF (reference sequence). This CDR3 reads CATSRGAEQETQYF. In DNA form, the CDR3 reads TGTGCCACCAGCAGAGGGGCTGAGCAAGAGACCCAGTACTTC.

This clone came up many times. The chain employs TRBV11-2 and TRBJ1-1; D gene ambiguous. The CDR3 has 16 residues. Germline CDR1 and CDR2: SGHAT and FQNNGV. V was clipped by 1 base and J by 0 bases, with 12 bases between them. CDR3 sequence reads: CASSLVGSAMNTEAFF. In nucleotides, the CDR3 is TGTGCCAGCAGCTTAGTGGGAAGTGCGATGAACACTGAAGCTTTCTTT.

This clone came up many times. V gene TRBV27 combines with J gene TRBJ2-5; TRBD2 matches 8 bases. Germline V CDR1 and CDR2: MNHEY, SMNVEV (reference sequence). The CDR3 has 16 amino acids. After removal of 5 bases from V and 4 bases from J, the junction contained 12 bases not matched to a gene. Here the CDR3 DNA reads TGTGCCAGCAGTAGGAGCGGGAGAATAATTCGAGAGACCCAGTACTTC. Its translation: CASSRSGRIIRETQYF.

The sample holds many counts of this clone. The V call is TRBV11-2, the J call TRBJ2-7, with 7 bases lining up with TRBD1. V trimming: 3 bases; J trimming: 3 bases; junction bases outside the gene matches: 11. Germline-derived CDR1 and CDR2 are SGHAT and FQNNGV. There are 16 residues in the CDR3. CDR3 sequence: CASSFIQGSSLYEQYF. As DNA, the CDR3 is TGTGCCAGCAGCTTTATACAGGGGTCCTCTCTCTACGAGCAGTACTTC.

The chain carries TRBV7-6 and TRBJ2-1, with D maybe TRBD2 (5 bases). The germline CDR1 and CDR2 sequences are SGHVS and FNYEAQ. The CDR3 has 14 amino acids. Trimming took off 4 bases at V and 6 bases at J, with 13 bases between the two ends. In DNA, the CDR3 is TGTGCCAGCAGCTCACTAAGCGGCCTCAATGAGCAGTTCTTC. The encoded protein is CASSSLSGLNEQFF.

This clone was picked up many times. The rearrangement joins TRBV5-6 to TRBJ2-3; 10 positions agree with TRBD1. The CDR3 totals 15 residues. CDR1 is SGHDT, CDR2 YYEEEE, per germline. V dropped 4 bases and J dropped 6; count of bases not matched to a gene: 8. CDR3 in DNA: TGTGCCAGCAGCGGGACAGGGGCCGTGCGGGATACGCAGTATTTT. Its protein product is CASSGTGAVRDTQYF.

In this sample, this clone turned up many times. J is TRBJ2-1 and V is TRBV27; the match to TRBD2 covers 7 bases. In germline, CDR1 is MNHEY, CDR2 SMNVEV (reference sequence). The CDR3 has 14 amino acids. V was clipped by 5 bases and J by 5 bases; unmatched bases: 6. This chain's CDR3 is CASSKGTTDNEQFF. The DNA for the CDR3 is TGTGCCAGCAGTAAGGGGACTACCGACAATGAGCAGTTCTTC.

A few counts support this clone. The chain employs TRBV6-1 and TRBJ1-6; the D gene is possibly TRBD1 (5 bases). The CDR3 extends over 13 amino acids. The V gene lost 8 bases and the J gene lost 8 bases, with 13 bases spanning the gap. Germline values: CDR1 MNHNS, CDR2 SASEGT. CDR3 sequence (DNA): TGTGCCAGCGTGGACACCCATGATTCACCCCTCCACTTT. Translated, it gives CASVDTHDSPLHF.

This clone was found many times. The V gene is TRBV5-6, the J gene TRBJ1-2; D is ambiguous. Germline loops: CDR1 SGHDT, CDR2 YYEEEE. The CDR3 runs to 13 residues. Deletions cut 0 bases from V and 8 bases from J, with 11 bases between. Written as DNA, the CDR3 is TGTGCCAGCAGCTTGGGTCAGACCGCCGGCTACACCTTC. Amino acids: CASSLGQTAGYTF.

This clone came up many times. The gene calls are TRBV27 and TRBJ1-1, with a weak D call TRBD1 (5 bases). The CDR3 spans 17 residues. The germline V gene has CDR1 MNHEY and CDR2 SMNVEV (reference sequence). The V gene lost 1 base and the J gene lost 5 bases, with 20 bases spanning the gap. Here the CDR3 reads CASSLYSTGPRGTEAFF. The CDR3 nucleotides read TGTGCCAGCAGTTTATACTCTACGGGACCCCGAGGGACTGAAGCTTTCTTT.

Many counts were recorded for this clone. The junction does not match germline at one end; this may be a read error. This sample includes further DNA sequences coding for the same CDR3. The CDR3 here is CATSVGGPGETQYF. The CDR3 DNA reads TGTGCCACCAGTGTTGGGGGGCCGGGGGAGACTCAGTACTTC. The J gene is TRBJ2-5, the V gene TRBV24-1; D might be TRBD1 or TRBD2, each matching 6 bases. Germline assignment: CDR1 KGHDR and CDR2 SFDVKD. The length of the CDR3 is 14 residues.

This clone was seen repeatedly, ten times or more. The genes are TRBV29-1 and TRBJ2-3; no definite D call. Looked up from germline, CDR1 is SQVTM and CDR2 is ANQGSEA. The CDR3 spans 11 residues. V lost 7 bases to trimming and J lost 8 bases, with 13 bases between them. In DNA, the CDR3 is TGCAGCGCTTCCGTACTGGGTACGCAGTATTTT. It specifies CSASVLGTQYF.